The rows below give T cell receptor beta chains drawn from one sample of a study of cytomegalovirus exposure and HLA in healthy donors. Sequencing used immunoSEQ multiplex PCR; TCRdb keeps in-frame clones, though not all of them. The sample yields approximately 100,000 clones, approximately 77% seen once. The sequencing sample was made of PBMCs. The receptors come from a woman aged 40 to 50 in good health and CMV-seronegative. CDR3s include the opening cysteine and the closing phenylalanine or tryptophan. A D gene is named only where the DNA matches it firmly. Clone size is not always given. Where it is, it says once, few, many or a class for expanded clones.

.,.,TRBV19,TRBJ1-1,CASSIGYFLRPTEAFF,TGTGCCAGTAGTATCGGGTACTTCTTGCGACCAACTGAAGCTTTCTTT
TRBD1,.,TRBV4-1,TRBJ2-3,CASSQTDRGDLTDTQYF,TGCGCCAGCAGCCAAACGGACAGGGGGGACCTCACAGATACGCAGTATTTT
.,.,TRBV5-6,TRBJ2-4,CASSRRDSRGAKNIQYF,TGTGCCAGCAGCCGGCGGGACTCCCGGGGAGCCAAAAACATTCAGTACTTC
TRBD1,.,TRBV5-1,TRBJ2-7,CASSWSPGQGSYEQYF,TGCGCCAGCAGCTGGAGCCCCGGACAGGGCTCCTACGAGCAGTACTTC
TRBD1,.,TRBV18,TRBJ1-2,CASSPRTGDYGYTF,TGTGCCAGCTCACCTAGGACAGGGGACTATGGCTACACCTTC
.,.,TRBV4-3,TRBJ1-1,CASSQVGRNTEAFF,TGCGCCAGCAGCCAAGTGGGCCGGAACACTGAAGCTTTCTTT
.,.,TRBV25-1,TRBJ2-5,CASSATDTGTQYF,TGTGCCAGCAGCGCTACAGATACTGGGACCCAGTACTTC
.,.,TRBV10-3,TRBJ2-3,CAIREGPGGTDTQYF,TGTGCCATCAGGGAGGGGCCGGGAGGCACAGATACGCAGTATTTT
.,.,TRBV20-1,TRBJ1-6,CSARDERTLHF,TGCAGTGCTAGAGATGAGCGCACCCTCCACTTT
TRBD1,few,TRBV27,TRBJ2-7,CATKVGQGFYEQYF,TGTGCCACCAAAGTGGGACAGGGATTCTATGAGCAGTACTTC
.,.,TRBV6-5,TRBJ1-6,CASSYSSGGGNSPLHF,TGTGCCAGCAGTTACTCGAGCGGGGGCGGAAATTCACCCCTCCACTTT
TRBD1,.,TRBV5-5,TRBJ2-3,CASSLGQGSDTQYF,TGTGCCAGCAGCTTGGGACAGGGCTCAGATACGCAGTATTTT
TRBD2,.,TRBV5-4,TRBJ2-2,CASSWGLAGARNTGELFF,TGTGCCAGCAGCTGGGGACTAGCGGGGGCCCGCAACACCGGGGAGCTGTTTTTT
.,few,TRBV14,TRBJ1-1,CASRQGLNTEAFF,TGTGCCAGCAGACAGGGACTGAACACTGAAGCTTTCTTT
.,.,TRBV6-5,TRBJ1-2,CASWQGTDYGYTF,TGTGCCAGCTGGCAGGGTACGGACTATGGCTACACCTTC
TRBD2,few,TRBV27,TRBJ2-2,CASSLSWALTSGTGELFF,TGTGCCAGCAGTTTATCGTGGGCCCTGACTAGCGGCACCGGGGAGCTGTTTTTT
.,.,TRBV27,TRBJ2-7,CASSLRGQDIYEQYF,TGTGCCAGCAGTTTAAGGGGTCAGGATATCTACGAGCAGTACTTC
TRBD2,.,TRBV29-1,TRBJ2-2,CSVVFGTMNTGELFF,TGCAGCGTTGTCTTCGGGACTATGAACACCGGGGAGCTGTTTTTT
.,.,TRBV2,TRBJ1-1,CASSSDKNTEAFF,TGTGCCAGCAGTTCGGACAAGAACACTGAAGCTTTCTTT
.,.,TRBV6-1,TRBJ1-1,CASSDGGSRNTEAFF,TGTGCCAGCAGTGATGGGGGCAGCCGGAACACTGAAGCTTTCTTT
.,.,TRBV10-3,TRBJ1-1,CAISESERVNTEAFF,TGTGCCATCAGTGAGTCGGAGAGGGTGAACACTGAAGCTTTCTTT
TRBD1,.,TRBV18,TRBJ2-6,CASSSTGRSLSSSGANVLTF,TGTGCCAGCTCATCGACAGGGCGAAGTCTGTCTTCCTCTGGGGCCAACGTCCTGACTTTC
.,.,TRBV7-9,TRBJ1-5,CASSTGVINQPQHF,TGTGCCAGCAGCACGGGGGTTATTAATCAGCCCCAGCATTTT
.,few,TRBV14,TRBJ1-4,CASIKRTDEGSNEKLFF,TGTGCCAGCATCAAGAGGACAGACGAAGGAAGTAATGAAAAACTGTTTTTT
.,few,TRBV7-2,TRBJ1-5,CASSPIPGGNQPQHF,TGTGCCAGCAGCCCGATACCCGGGGGCAATCAGCCCCAGCATTTT
TRBD1,.,TRBV7-8,TRBJ1-5,CASSLAFTGVYSNQPQHF,TGTGCCAGCAGCTTAGCGTTTACAGGGGTCTATAGCAATCAGCCCCAGCATTTT
TRBD2,.,TRBV2,TRBJ2-5,CASSESLAGVETQYF,TGTGCCAGCAGTGAGAGTCTAGCGGGTGTCGAGACCCAGTACTTC
.,.,TRBV4-1,TRBJ1-2,CASSQDRQLYGYTF,TGCGCCAGCAGCCAAGATAGACAGTTATATGGCTACACCTTC
.,.,TRBV6-1,TRBJ1-2,CASRVGGAISGYTF,TGTGCCAGCAGGGTCGGGGGGGCGATCAGTGGCTACACCTTC
TRBD2,.,TRBV9,TRBJ2-1,CASSARTSGGTLGEQFF,TGTGCCAGCAGCGCGCGGACTAGCGGGGGGACCCTAGGTGAGCAGTTCTTC
.,.,TRBV6-1,TRBJ1-2,CASSVRGIGVLYGYTF,TGTGCCAGCAGTGTAAGGGGAATAGGGGTCCTCTATGGCTACACCTTC
TRBD1,.,TRBV5-6,TRBJ1-3,CASSLFRQGSTGNTIYF,TGTGCCAGCAGCTTGTTCCGACAGGGGTCTACTGGAAACACCATATATTTT
.,.,TRBV5-8,TRBJ1-5,CASSSSTGMSQPQHF,TGTGCCAGCAGCTCCTCTACAGGTATGAGCCAGCCCCAGCATTTT
.,.,TRBV7-2,TRBJ1-2,CASSPPSRVGYGYTF,TGTGCCAGCAGCCCCCCGTCCCGAGTTGGCTATGGCTACACCTTC
TRBD1,.,TRBV27,TRBJ1-2,CASKRDRSHYGYTF,TGTGCCAGCAAAAGGGACAGAAGTCACTATGGCTACACCTTC
TRBD1,.,TRBV4-1,TRBJ2-7,CASSQVPTGDSYEQYF,TGCGCCAGCAGCCAAGTCCCGACAGGGGATTCCTACGAGCAGTACTTC
.,.,TRBV4-3,TRBJ2-6,CASSQQTGSGANVLTF,TGCGCCAGCAGCCAACAAACAGGGTCTGGGGCCAACGTCCTGACTTTC
.,.,TRBV27,TRBJ2-3,CACETDTQYF,TGTGCCTGCGAGACAGATACGCAGTATTTT
.,.,TRBV27,TRBJ2-1,CASSFSGFDEQFF,TGTGCCAGCAGTTTTTCGGGGTTTGATGAGCAGTTCTTC
TRBD1,.,TRBV29-1,TRBJ2-5,CSAELGGPETQYF,TGCAGCGCCGAGTTAGGGGGCCCAGAGACCCAGTACTTC
TRBD1,few,TRBV7-9,TRBJ1-1,CASSYPGQGNTEAFF,TGTGCCAGCAGCTATCCGGGACAGGGTAACACTGAAGCTTTCTTT
TRBD2,.,TRBV29-1,TRBJ2-3,CSVGRGGGTDTQYF,TGCAGCGTTGGGAGGGGCGGGGGTACAGATACGCAGTATTTT
TRBD1,few,TRBV5-6,TRBJ2-7,CASSWGQGLPSYEQYF,TGTGCCAGCAGCTGGGGACAGGGCCTCCCCTCCTACGAGCAGTACTTC
TRBD2,.,TRBV27,TRBJ2-7,CASKSGGREQYF,TGTGCCAGCAAAAGCGGGGGAAGGGAGCAGTACTTC
TRBD2,few,TRBV5-1,TRBJ2-1,CASTSGLSDNEQFF,TGCGCCAGCACCTCGGGACTATCGGACAATGAGCAGTTCTTC
.,.,TRBV13,TRBJ1-3,CVSSRSGQSIRLFSGNTIYF,TGTGTCAGCAGCCGAAGCGGACAGTCAATTCGCCTCTTCTCTGGAAACACCATATATTTT
TRBD1,.,TRBV28,TRBJ1-5,CASSSDPREGQSNQPQHF,TGTGCCAGCAGTTCCGACCCTCGGGAGGGACAGAGCAATCAGCCCCAGCATTTT
.,.,TRBV6-1,TRBJ2-7,CASTAQGSSYEQYF,TGTGCCAGCACCGCCCAAGGGAGCTCCTACGAGCAGTACTTC
.,.,TRBV7-8,TRBJ2-5,CASSLTPETQYF,TGTGCCAGCAGCTTAACTCCGGAGACCCAGTACTTC
TRBD1,.,TRBV5-1,TRBJ1-1,CASSIDRGGTEAFF,TGCGCCAGCAGCATCGACAGGGGTGGGACTGAAGCTTTCTTT
TRBD1,.,TRBV28,TRBJ1-6,CASGTARAPLHF,TGTGCCAGCGGGACAGCTAGGGCACCCCTCCACTTT